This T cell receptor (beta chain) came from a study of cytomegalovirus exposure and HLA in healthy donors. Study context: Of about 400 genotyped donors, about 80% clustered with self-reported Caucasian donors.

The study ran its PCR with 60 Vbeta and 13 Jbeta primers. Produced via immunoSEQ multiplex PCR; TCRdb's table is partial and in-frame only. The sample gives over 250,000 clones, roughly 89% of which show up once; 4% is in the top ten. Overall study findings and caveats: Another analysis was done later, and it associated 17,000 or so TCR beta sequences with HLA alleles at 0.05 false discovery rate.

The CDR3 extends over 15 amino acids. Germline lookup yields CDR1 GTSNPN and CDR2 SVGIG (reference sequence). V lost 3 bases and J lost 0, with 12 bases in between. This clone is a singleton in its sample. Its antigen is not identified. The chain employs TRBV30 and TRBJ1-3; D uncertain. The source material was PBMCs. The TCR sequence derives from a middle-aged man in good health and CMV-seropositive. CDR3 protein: CAWRASGFSGNTIYF. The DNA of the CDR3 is TGTGCCTGGAGAGCTTCGGGATTCTCTGGAAACACCATATATTTT.